Sequencing of this TCR beta chain was carried out in a study of tumor-infiltrating lymphocytes in primary liver carcinoma. On this clonotype: The antigen is undetermined. The germline gene is not matched at one end of the junction; a read error may be the cause.

A constant-region primer served to make TCR beta cDNA from around 540 ng total RNA. Slightly modified ARM-PCR with three nested multiplex PCR rounds yielded TCR beta libraries. Running roughly 10 cycles apiece, the first two PCR rounds relied on TRBV1-TRBV30 forward primers together with a C-beta reverse primer. TCRdb called the multiplex PCR reads again in MiXCR, with one record for every CDR3 protein. The sample has 95,000 to 150,000 distinct CDR3 sequences, 60% to 75% seen once; the top ten hold about 8%. Study-level results: Compared with tumor region pairs, tumor-adjacent and tumor-blood pairs overlapped less.

Co-extracted RNA and DNA came from approximately 20-30 mg of unsorted bulk tissue. The patients presented with primary liver carcinoma, which was managed through surgical resection. Germline V gives CDR1 SGHAT, CDR2 FQNNGV. There are 14 residues in the CDR3. The chain is built from TRBV11-2 and TRBJ2-3; weak D call: TRBD2 (6 bases). The sample comprised liver tumor tissue from sampling region 3. Subset defined: tumor region T3, left-lateral pole. This sequence was found in a woman between 55 and 75 years old with primary liver carcinoma and hepatitis B virus infection. The CDR3 DNA sequence: TGTGTCAGCAGCTTCGGGATCTTGGGGGGAACGCAGTGTTTT. Encoded protein: CVSSFGILGGTQCF.